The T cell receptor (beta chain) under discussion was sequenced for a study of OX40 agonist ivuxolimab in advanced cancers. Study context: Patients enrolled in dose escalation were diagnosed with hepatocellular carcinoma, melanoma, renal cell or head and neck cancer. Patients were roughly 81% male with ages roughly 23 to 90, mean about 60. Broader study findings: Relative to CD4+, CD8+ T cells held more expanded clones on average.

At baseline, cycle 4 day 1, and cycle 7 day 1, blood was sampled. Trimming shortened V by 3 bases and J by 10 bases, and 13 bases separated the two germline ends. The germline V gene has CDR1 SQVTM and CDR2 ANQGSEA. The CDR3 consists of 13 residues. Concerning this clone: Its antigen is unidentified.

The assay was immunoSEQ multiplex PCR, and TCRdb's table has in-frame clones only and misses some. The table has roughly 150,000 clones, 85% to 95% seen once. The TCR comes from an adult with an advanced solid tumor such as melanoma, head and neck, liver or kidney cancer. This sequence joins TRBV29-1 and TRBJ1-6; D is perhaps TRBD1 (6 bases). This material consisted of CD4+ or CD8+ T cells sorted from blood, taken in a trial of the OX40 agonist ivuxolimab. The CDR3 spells CSVDEQGGSPLHF. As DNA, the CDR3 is TGCAGCGTTGACGAACAGGGCGGATCACCCCTCCACTTT.